The 15 T cell receptor beta chains below were found in one sample sequenced in a study of beta chain features in type 1 diabetes. The isolated RNA, all of it, was reverse transcribed, so expressed TCRB transcripts were what got sequenced. TCRdb's copy holds only in-frame clones and misses some; the assay was immunoSEQ multiplex PCR. The sample yields about 230,000 clones, over 9.5% seen once. Sequencing was carried out using naive CD4+ T cells from blood. The receptors were gathered from a woman between 18 and 30 years old in good health.

This clone has more than one count but fewer than ten. The chain combines TRBV2 with TRBJ2-3; 11 bases are shared with TRBD2. This CDR3 has 15 residues. Per germline, CDR1 SNHLY and CDR2 FYNNEI. V shed 7 bases and J 6 bases; nucleotides not matched to a gene: 9. CDR3 in amino acids: CASIGTSGRWDTQYF. CDR3 nucleotides: TGTGCCAGCATCGGGACTAGCGGTCGATGGGATACGCAGTATTTT.

There are a few counts of this clone. The J gene is TRBJ2-2, the V gene TRBV7-9; maybe TRBD2 (5 bases). The V gene's germline CDR1 is SEHNR and CDR2 FQNEAQ (reference sequence). Trimming removed 2 bases at V and 6 bases at J, with 16 bases between. The CDR3 has 16 residues. The CDR3 here is CASSLYRGPRAGELFF. The CDR3 DNA sequence: TGTGCCAGCAGCTTATACCGAGGCCCGCGGGCCGGGGAGCTGTTTTTT.

There are a few counts of this clone. V usage is TRBV29-1 and J usage is TRBJ2-1; tentatively, D is TRBD1 (6 bases). This CDR3 comprises 14 residues. The V and J ends lost 6 bases and 5 bases respectively, with 17 bases between them. CDR1 is SQVTM, CDR2 ANQGSEA, per germline. The CDR3 bases are TGCAGCGTGAGTCGGAACAGGGTGAACAATGAGCAGTTCTTC. Amino acid sequence: CSVSRNRVNNEQFF.

J is TRBJ1-4 and V is TRBV7-2; D is unresolved. The CDR3 spans 13 residues. V was cut by 1 base and J by 5 bases, with 5 bases left in between. CDR1 is SGHTA, CDR2 FQGNSA, per germline. CDR3 nucleotide sequence: TGTGCCAGCAGCTTAGGACTAAATGAAAAACTGTTTTTT. This sequence encodes CASSLGLNEKLFF.

The rearrangement uses TRBV5-1 and TRBJ2-2, with TRBD1 matching over 7 bases. CDR3 length equals 15 residues. CDR1 is SGHRS, CDR2 YFSETQ, per germline. Unmatched junction bases numbered 9, after V lost 0 bases and J lost 10 bases. The CDR3: CASSLGAQGTAELFF. The DNA of the CDR3 is TGCGCCAGCAGCTTGGGGGCACAGGGGACGGCGGAGCTGTTTTTT.

This clone was detected only a few times. The chain combines TRBV11-3 with TRBJ1-1, with D perhaps TRBD1 (5 bases). Deletions cut 5 bases from V and 1 base from J, with 11 bases between. From germline, CDR1 is SGHNT and CDR2 YENEEA. The CDR3 loop spans 14 amino acids. Written as DNA, the CDR3 is TGTGCCAGCAGCCGACGAGACAGGAACACTGAAGCTTTCTTT. Protein sequence: CASSRRDRNTEAFF.

This sequence joins TRBV5-6 and TRBJ2-2, with D perhaps matching TRBD1 (5 bases). CDR1 SGHDT and CDR2 YYEEEE come from the germline V gene. Deletions cut 4 bases from V and 6 bases from J, with 19 bases between. The CDR3 is 16 amino acids. Here the CDR3 reads CASSRRAGLAAGELFF. The CDR3 nucleotides read TGTGCCAGCAGCCGCAGGGCAGGGTTGGCGGCCGGGGAGCTGTTTTTT.

This clone was recorded many times. J is TRBJ2-1 and V is TRBV29-1; TRBD2 is a possible D gene (6 bases). Trimming left V 8 bases short and J 3 bases short, with 17 bases between. This CDR3 spans 14 amino acids. Germline CDR1 SQVTM, CDR2 ANQGSEA. DNA for the CDR3: TGCAGCATCCGGATGCGGGGAAGCTACAATGAGCAGTTCTTC. Translated, it gives CSIRMRGSYNEQFF.

This clone was seen more than once but under ten times. The chain employs TRBV29-1 and TRBJ1-1; no firm D call. Deletions cut 4 bases from V and 1 base from J, with 13 bases between. CDR3 length: 14 residues. The germline V gene encodes CDR1 SQVTM and CDR2 ANQGSEA. The CDR3 DNA reads TGCAGCGTTGTAGGTCAGCGCGGGAACACTGAAGCTTTCTTT. Its translation: CSVVGQRGNTEAFF. Filled out from reference TRBV29-1 and TRBJ1-1, the complete variable domain reads SAVISQKPSRDICQRGTSLTIQCQVDSQVTMMFWYRQQPGQSLTLIATANQGSEATYESGFVIDKFPISRPNLTFSTLTVSNMSPEDSSIYLCSVVGQRGNTEAFFGQGTRLTVV.

This chain uses TRBV12-5 with TRBJ2-3; possible D gene TRBD2, 5 bases. Germline V lookup: CDR1 LGHNT, CDR2 FRNRAP. Trimming took 7 bases from V and 4 from J, leaving 9 bases between them. The CDR3 covers 12 residues. The chain's CDR3 is CASASGPDTQYF. The CDR3 coding sequence is TGTGCTAGTGCAAGCGGCCCAGATACGCAGTATTTT.

V usage is TRBV28 and J usage is TRBJ1-2; D is possibly TRBD1 (5 bases). Trimming took off 6 bases at V and 2 bases at J, with 13 bases between the two ends. This CDR3 spans 14 amino acids. Germline CDR1 and CDR2: MDHEN and SYDVKM. This CDR3 is CASRGLGRNYGYTF. The CDR3 DNA reads as TGTGCCAGCAGGGGACTGGGGAGAAACTATGGCTACACCTTC.

The V call is TRBV7-9, the J call TRBJ2-3; 9 positions match TRBD2. The ends lost 3 bases at V and 0 bases at J; junction bases unmatched: 4. Germline V lookup: CDR1 SEHNR, CDR2 FQNEAQ (reference sequence). This CDR3 has 16 amino acids. In DNA, the CDR3 is TGTGCCAGCAGCTTCCTAGCGGGGTTAAGCACAGATACGCAGTATTTT. Residues: CASSFLAGLSTDTQYF. Full variable domain (remainder filled in from reference TRBV7-9 and TRBJ2-3): DTGVSQNPRHKITKRGQNVTFRCDPISEHNRLYWYRQTLGQGPEFLTYFQNEAQLEKSRLLSDRFSAERPKGSFSTLEIQRTEQGDSAMYLCASSFLAGLSTDTQYFGPGTRLTVL.

J is TRBJ1-1 and V is TRBV6-1; TRBD1 might be the D (6 bases). This CDR3 comprises 15 residues. The V and J ends lost 6 bases and 5 bases respectively, with 19 bases between them. CDR1 and CDR2 from the germline V gene are MNHNS and SASEGT. The CDR3 nucleotides are TGTGCCAGCAGACTACAGACTACAGGGCCGACTGAAGCTTTCTTT. Protein sequence: CASRLQTTGPTEAFF.

J is TRBJ1-1 and V is TRBV30, with D maybe TRBD1 (6 bases). The V end lost 8 bases, the J end lost 5 bases, and 15 bases lay between the germline ends. The CDR3 totals 12 residues. The germline V gene has CDR1 GTSNPN and CDR2 SVGIG (reference sequence). Here the CDR3 DNA reads TGTGCCATGAGAACAGGGTGGACTGAAGCTTTCTTT. Translation: CAMRTGWTEAFF.

The V gene is TRBV5-1, the J gene TRBJ1-1; 9 nucleotides match TRBD1. The germline V gene encodes CDR1 SGHRS and CDR2 YFSETQ. V lost 0 bases, J lost 6 bases, and 9 bases stayed unmatched. The CDR3 contains 16 residues. The CDR3 bases are TGCGCCAGCAGCTTGGCCTTCGAGGACAGGGGCCCTGAAGCTTTCTTT. As protein: CASSLAFEDRGPEAFF.